The clone carrying this T cell receptor (beta chain) was detected many times. Its antigen is still unknown. This record comes from a study of naive and memory T cell subsets. The study's findings and limits: Diversity fell and Gini index rose from naive through CM, EM, EMRA.

Two oligonucleotides, mixed equimolar, formed the beta constant-region primer covering TRBC1 and TRBC2. TCRdb used MiXCR to reprocess the UMI-ligation and nested PCR reads, holding one entry per CDR3 protein. Of 75,000 to 85,000 distinct CDR3 sequences listed, over 10% are singletons. The CDR3 extends over 13 amino acids. Germline V gives CDR1 SSHAT, CDR2 FNYEAQ (reference sequence). V was trimmed by 3 bases and J by 6 bases, leaving 10 bases between them. The sequenced sample was central memory CD4+ T cells from blood. The rearrangement uses TRBV7-7 and TRBJ2-3; D is unclear. The origin of this receptor is a human donor in good health. Written as DNA, the CDR3 is TGTGCCAGCAGCTTGAGGAGTTCGGATACGCAGTATTTT. Amino acid sequence: CASSLRSSDTQYF.